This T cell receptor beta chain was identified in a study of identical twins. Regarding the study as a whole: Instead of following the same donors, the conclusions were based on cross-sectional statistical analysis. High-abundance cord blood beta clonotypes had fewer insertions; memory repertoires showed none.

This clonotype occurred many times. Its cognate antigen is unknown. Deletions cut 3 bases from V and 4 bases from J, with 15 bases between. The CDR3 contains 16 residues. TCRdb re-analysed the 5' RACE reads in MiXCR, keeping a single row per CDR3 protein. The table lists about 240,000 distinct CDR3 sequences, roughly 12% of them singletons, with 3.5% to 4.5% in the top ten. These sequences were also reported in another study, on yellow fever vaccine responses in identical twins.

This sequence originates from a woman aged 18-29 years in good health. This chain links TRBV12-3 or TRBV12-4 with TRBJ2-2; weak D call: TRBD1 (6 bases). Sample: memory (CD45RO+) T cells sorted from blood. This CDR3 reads CASSFSWGRFTGELFF. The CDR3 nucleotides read TGTGCCAGCAGTTTCTCCTGGGGGCGCTTCACCGGGGAGCTGTTTTTT.